This T cell receptor beta chain was recorded in a study of T-cell memory formation after mild COVID-19. Whole-study context: Clusters were largely donor specific.

TCRdb reprocessed the 5' RACE reads via MiXCR and lists one record per CDR3 protein. The sample includes 70,000 to 100,000 distinct CDR3 sequences, about 15% seen only once; the top ten take 39%. V gave up 0 bases and J gave up 7 bases, with 13 bases separating them. This CDR3 region has 15 residues. Germline values: CDR1 LGHDT, CDR2 YNNKEL (reference sequence). Notes on the study in general: A second wave of clones peaked on day 37, and their SARS-CoV-2 specificity went unconfirmed. The study found contracting CD4+ clones mainly in CM and EM and contracting CD8+ clones in EMRA.

About this clonotype: Its target is not known.

This clonotype was obtained from a man between 18 and 35 years old who had mild COVID-19 (a few samples of this study predate the infection). Cell type and time point are not known. V and J are TRBV3-1 and TRBJ2-1, with D unclear. Sequencing was carried out using PBMCs or a T cell subset sorted from them (not recorded which). CDR3 sequence (DNA): TGTGCCAGCAGCCAAGAAGGGCTCCCCCTGAATGAGCAGTTCTTC. It translates to CASSQEGLPLNEQFF.